This entry lists 15 T cell receptor beta chains sequenced from one sample in a study of blood T cell repertoires in COVID-19. TCRdb's copy holds only in-frame clones and misses some; the assay was immunoSEQ multiplex PCR. The table has about 140,000 clones, 85% to 90% seen once; the top ten hold roughly 1.4%. Sequenced material: peripheral blood. These receptors were obtained from a woman aged 55-75 years with acute or convalescent COVID-19.

The CDR3 region is CASSTTVRAVIGNQPQHF. The DNA for the CDR3 is TGTGCCAGTAGTACGACAGTACGGGCCGTTATTGGCAATCAGCCCCAGCATTTT. This chain connects TRBV19 to TRBJ1-5; D might be TRBD1 (5 bases). From germline, CDR1 is LNHDA and CDR2 SQIVND (reference sequence). This CDR3 has 18 amino acids. V was pared by 4 bases and J by 2 bases, with 21 bases between. Full variable domain (remainder filled in from reference TRBV19 and TRBJ1-5): DGGITQSPKYLFRKEGQNVTLSCEQNLNHDAMYWYRQDPGQGLRLIYYSQIVNDFQKGDIAEGYSVSREKKESFPLTVTSAQKNPTAFYLCASSTTVRAVIGNQPQHFGDGTRLSIL.

DNA for the CDR3: TGTGCCTGGTTCCGGGACAGGGCCTCGGGGGGCTATGGCTACACCTTC. It encodes CAWFRDRASGGYGYTF. V usage is TRBV30 and J usage is TRBJ1-2; 9 bases are shared with TRBD1. V dropped 5 bases and J dropped 4; count of bases not matched to a gene: 14. The length of the CDR3 is 16 residues. Germline V gene sequence: CDR1 GTSNPN, CDR2 SVGIG (reference sequence).

The rearrangement joins TRBV5-1 to TRBJ2-5; TRBD1 might be the D (6 bases). The V end was cut by 4 bases, the J end by 2 bases, with 12 bases between. CDR1 SGHRS and CDR2 YFSETQ come from the germline V gene. This CDR3 comprises 14 residues. CDR3 protein: CASSSKTGQETQYF. CDR3 sequence (DNA): TGCGCCAGCAGCAGTAAGACAGGTCAAGAGACCCAGTACTTC.

This chain joins TRBV7-8 and TRBJ2-7, with TRBD2 identical over 9 bases. There are 16 residues in the CDR3. The J segment lost 5 bases and the V segment lost 5 bases, leaving 13 bases of the junction unmatched. The V gene's germline CDR1 is SGHVS and CDR2 FQNEAQ. CDR3 region: CASSPLRSGGINEQYF. The DNA for the CDR3 is TGTGCCAGCAGCCCCCTCCGTAGCGGGGGAATCAACGAGCAGTACTTC.

The chain carries TRBV7-3 and TRBJ2-1; D is possibly TRBD1 (5 bases). The CDR3 runs 13 residues. With 3 bases removed from V and 8 bases from J, the gap between germline ends came to 11 bases. Germline CDR1 reads SGHTA; CDR2 reads FQGTGA. CDR3 amino acids: CASSFMGPDEQFF. CDR3 sequence (DNA): TGTGCCAGCAGCTTTATGGGGCCGGATGAGCAGTTCTTC.

The rearrangement joins TRBV3-1 (or the pseudogene TRBV3-2) to TRBJ1-2; TRBD1 matches at 7 bases. Trimming cost V 3 bases and J 6 bases; bases outside gene matches: 7. From germline, CDR1 is LGHDT and CDR2 YNNKEL (reference sequence). The CDR3 is 14 residues long. The CDR3 region has the DNA TGTGCCAGCAGCCACCGGGACAGAGGTCATGGCTACACCTTC. This codes for CASSHRDRGHGYTF.

This chain uses TRBV18 with TRBJ1-6; no reliable D call. Trimming left V 3 bases short and J 5 bases short, with 14 bases between. The CDR3 is 16 residues long. CDR1 is KGHSH and CDR2 is LQKENI in the germline V gene. The CDR3 is CASSPQDWMNNSPLHF. CDR3 coding DNA: TGTGCCAGCTCACCCCAAGACTGGATGAATAATTCACCCCTCCACTTT.

The chain combines TRBV19 with TRBJ1-6, with a possible D match to TRBD1 (5 bases). Germline values: CDR1 LNHDA, CDR2 SQIVND (reference sequence). The CDR3 consists of 17 residues. Trimming left V 4 bases short and J 2 bases short, with 15 bases between. CDR3 sequence (DNA): TGTGCCAGTAGTAAGGTTTCAGGGATCACCTATAATTCACCCCTCCACTTT. It yields the protein CASSKVSGITYNSPLHF.

V is TRBV5-1 and J is TRBJ1-1; a weak D match, TRBD1 (5 bases). The CDR3 length is 15 residues. The ends were cut back, 4 bases at V and 0 bases at J, with 13 bases in the middle. Per germline, CDR1 SGHRS and CDR2 YFSETQ. As DNA, the CDR3 is TGCGCCAGCAGCCCGGTAGCAGGGATGAACACTGAAGCTTTCTTT. Its protein is CASSPVAGMNTEAFF.

This chain links TRBV28 with TRBJ1-2; the D is unclear. Trimming pared 2 bases from V and 3 bases from J, leaving 7 bases between. The length of the CDR3 is 13 residues. The germline V gene has CDR1 MDHEN and CDR2 SYDVKM. The CDR3 loop reads CASSLGPYYGYTF. The CDR3 DNA follows: TGTGCCAGCAGTTTAGGGCCATACTATGGCTACACCTTC.

This clone came up once. V usage is TRBV9 and J usage is TRBJ2-3, with D maybe TRBD2 (6 bases). In germline, CDR1 is SGDLS, CDR2 YYNGEE. The length of the CDR3 is 16 residues. V dropped 4 bases and J dropped 2 bases, with 17 bases sitting between them. CDR3 coding DNA: TGTGCCAGCAGCCCCCAACCCGCTAGCGTCACAGATACGCAGTATTTT. This gives the protein CASSPQPASVTDTQYF.

The CDR3 DNA is TGCGCCAGCAGCTTGGAATCGGGTAGCTCCTACAATGAGCAGTTCTTC. Its translation: CASSLESGSSYNEQFF. The genes are TRBV5-1 and TRBJ2-1; no firm D call. Germline V lookup: CDR1 SGHRS, CDR2 YFSETQ. V lost 0 bases and J lost 0, with 10 bases in between. The CDR3 extends over 16 amino acids.

This sequence joins TRBV12-3 or TRBV12-4 and TRBJ2-1, with D tentatively TRBD1 (6 bases). This CDR3 region has 12 residues. V lost 6 bases, J lost 8 bases, and 11 bases lay in between. The CDR3 bases are TGTGCCAGCAGGCCACCAGGGGATGAGCAGTTCTTC. It translates to CASRPPGDEQFF.

This chain uses TRBV6-6 with TRBJ2-5, with a possible D match to TRBD1 (6 bases). Germline V gene sequence: CDR1 MNHNY, CDR2 SVGAGI (reference sequence). Trimming stripped 6 bases from V and 5 bases from J, with 19 bases between. The CDR3 runs to 15 residues. The CDR3 here is CASSRMEAGEETQYF. The CDR3, as DNA: TGTGCCAGCAGCCGCATGGAGGCAGGGGAGGAGACCCAGTACTTC.

V is TRBV9 and J is TRBJ2-2, with 8 bases aligning to TRBD2. The CDR3 consists of 16 residues. Germline V lookup: CDR1 SGDLS, CDR2 YYNGEE. The J segment lost 1 base and the V segment lost 0 bases, leaving 2 bases of the junction unmatched. CDR3 coding DNA: TGTGCCAGCAGCGTAGTTAGCGGGGAGAACACCGGGGAGCTGTTTTTT. Its translation: CASSVVSGENTGELFF.